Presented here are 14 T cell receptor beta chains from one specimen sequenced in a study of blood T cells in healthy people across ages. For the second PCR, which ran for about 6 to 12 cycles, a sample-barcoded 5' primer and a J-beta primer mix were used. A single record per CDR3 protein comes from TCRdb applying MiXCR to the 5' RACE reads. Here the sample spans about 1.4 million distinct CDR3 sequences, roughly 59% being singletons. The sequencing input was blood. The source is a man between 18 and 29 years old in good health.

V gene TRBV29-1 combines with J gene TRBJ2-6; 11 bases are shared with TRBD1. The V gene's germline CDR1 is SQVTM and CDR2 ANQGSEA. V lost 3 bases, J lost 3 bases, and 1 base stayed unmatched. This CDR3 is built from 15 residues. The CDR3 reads CSVEDRGRGANVLTF. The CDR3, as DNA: TGCAGCGTTGAGGACAGGGGGCGTGGGGCCAACGTCCTGACTTTC.

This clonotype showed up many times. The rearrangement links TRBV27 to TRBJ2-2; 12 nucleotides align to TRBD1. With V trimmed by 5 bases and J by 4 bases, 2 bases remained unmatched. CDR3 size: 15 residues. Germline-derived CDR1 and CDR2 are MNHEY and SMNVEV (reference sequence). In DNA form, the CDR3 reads TGTGCCAGCAGTCCGGGACAGGGGGCCACCGGGGAGCTGTTTTTT. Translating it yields CASSPGQGATGELFF.

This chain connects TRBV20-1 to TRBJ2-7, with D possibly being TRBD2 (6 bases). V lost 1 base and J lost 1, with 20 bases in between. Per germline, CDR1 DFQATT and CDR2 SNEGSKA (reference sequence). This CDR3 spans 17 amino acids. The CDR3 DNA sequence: TGCAGTGCTAGAGTGAGGGAGGCGGGATCTACTTCCTACGAGCAGTACTTC. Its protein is CSARVREAGSTSYEQYF.

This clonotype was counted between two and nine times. The CDR3, as DNA: TGTGCCAGCACCCCCGGAGGGGGCGGCAAAAACATTCAGTACTTC. Encoded protein: CASTPGGGGKNIQYF. The genes are TRBV12-3 or TRBV12-4 and TRBJ2-4, with D possibly being TRBD1 (7 bases). V was clipped by 7 bases and J by 3 bases, with 16 bases between them. This CDR3 contains 15 residues.

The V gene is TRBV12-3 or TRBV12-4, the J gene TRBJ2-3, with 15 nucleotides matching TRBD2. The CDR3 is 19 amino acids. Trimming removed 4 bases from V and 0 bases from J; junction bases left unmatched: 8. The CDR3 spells CASSWGLAGGPTSTDTQYF. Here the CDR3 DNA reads TGTGCCAGCAGTTGGGGACTAGCGGGAGGCCCCACTAGCACAGATACGCAGTATTTT.

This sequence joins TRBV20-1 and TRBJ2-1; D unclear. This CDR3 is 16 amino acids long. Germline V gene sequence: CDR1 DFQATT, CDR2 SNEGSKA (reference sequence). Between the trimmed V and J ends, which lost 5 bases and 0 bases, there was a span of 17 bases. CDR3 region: CSAEDFSFSSYNEQFF. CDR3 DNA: TGCAGTGCTGAAGACTTCTCCTTCAGCTCCTACAATGAGCAGTTCTTC.

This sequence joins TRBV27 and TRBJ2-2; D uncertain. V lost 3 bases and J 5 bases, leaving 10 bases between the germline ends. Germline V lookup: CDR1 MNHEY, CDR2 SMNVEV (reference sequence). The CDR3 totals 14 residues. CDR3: CASSFGDTTGELFF. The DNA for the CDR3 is TGTGCCAGCAGTTTTGGGGATACTACCGGGGAGCTGTTTTTT.

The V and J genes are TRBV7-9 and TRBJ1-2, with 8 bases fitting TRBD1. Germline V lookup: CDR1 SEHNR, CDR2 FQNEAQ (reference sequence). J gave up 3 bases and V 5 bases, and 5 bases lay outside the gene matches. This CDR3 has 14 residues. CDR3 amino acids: CASSRQGRYYGYTF. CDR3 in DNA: TGTGCCAGCAGCCGACAGGGGAGATACTATGGCTACACCTTC.

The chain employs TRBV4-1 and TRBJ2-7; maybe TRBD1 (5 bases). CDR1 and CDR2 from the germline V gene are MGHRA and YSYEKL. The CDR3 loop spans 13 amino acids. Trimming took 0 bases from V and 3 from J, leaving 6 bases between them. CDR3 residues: CASSQEGHYEQYF. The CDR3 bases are TGCGCCAGCAGCCAAGAAGGACACTACGAGCAGTACTTC.

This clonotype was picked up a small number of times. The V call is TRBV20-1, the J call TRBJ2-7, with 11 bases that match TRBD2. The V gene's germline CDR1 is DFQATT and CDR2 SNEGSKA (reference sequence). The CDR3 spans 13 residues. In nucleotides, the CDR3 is TGCGGTATCGGGACTAGCGGAGACTACGAGCAGTACTTC. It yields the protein CGIGTSGDYEQYF.

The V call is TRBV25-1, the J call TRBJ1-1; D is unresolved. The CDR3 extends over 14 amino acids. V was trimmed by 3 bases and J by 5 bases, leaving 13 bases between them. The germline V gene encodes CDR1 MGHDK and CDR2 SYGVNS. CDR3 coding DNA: TGTGCCAGCAGTGAGTGGAGTCACCCTACTGAAGCTTTCTTT. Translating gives CASSEWSHPTEAFF.

CDR3 nucleotide sequence: TGCAGTGCACCCCCTAGCGGGAGGGCCTACGAGCAGTACTTC. Protein sequence: CSAPPSGRAYEQYF. This chain links TRBV20-1 with TRBJ2-7; 12 bases fit TRBD2. The CDR3 is 14 residues long. V trimming: 6 bases; J trimming: 2 bases; junction bases outside the gene matches: 5. Looked up from germline, CDR1 is DFQATT and CDR2 is SNEGSKA (reference sequence).

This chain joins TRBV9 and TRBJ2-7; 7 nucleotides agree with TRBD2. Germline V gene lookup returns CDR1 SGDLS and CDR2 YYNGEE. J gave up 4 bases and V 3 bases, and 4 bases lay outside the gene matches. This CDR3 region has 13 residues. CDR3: CASSGGGGYEQYF. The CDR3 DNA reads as TGTGCCAGCAGCGGGGGGGGTGGGTACGAGCAGTACTTC.

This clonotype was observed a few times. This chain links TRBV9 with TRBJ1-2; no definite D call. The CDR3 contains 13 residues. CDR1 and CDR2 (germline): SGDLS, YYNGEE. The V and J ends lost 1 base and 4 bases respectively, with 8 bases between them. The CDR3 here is CASSVSPGYGYTF. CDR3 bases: TGTGCCAGCAGCGTATCGCCGGGCTATGGCTACACCTTC. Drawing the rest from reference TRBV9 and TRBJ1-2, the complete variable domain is DSGVTQTPKHLITATGQRVTLRCSPRSGDLSVYWYQQSLDQGLQFLIQYYNGEERAKGNILERFSAQQFPDLHSELNLSSLELGDSALYFCASSVSPGYGYTFGSGTRLTVV.